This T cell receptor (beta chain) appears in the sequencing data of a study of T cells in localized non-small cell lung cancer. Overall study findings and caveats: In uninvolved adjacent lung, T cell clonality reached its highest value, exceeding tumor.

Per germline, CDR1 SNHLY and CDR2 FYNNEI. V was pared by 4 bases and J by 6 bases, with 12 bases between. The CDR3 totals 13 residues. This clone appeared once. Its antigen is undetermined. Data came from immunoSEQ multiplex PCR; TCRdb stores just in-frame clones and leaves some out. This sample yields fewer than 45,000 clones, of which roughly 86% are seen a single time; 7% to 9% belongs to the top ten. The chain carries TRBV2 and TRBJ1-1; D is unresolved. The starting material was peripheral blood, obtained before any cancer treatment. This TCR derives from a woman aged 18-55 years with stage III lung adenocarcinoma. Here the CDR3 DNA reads TGTGCCAGCAGTGGGGCGGAGGGCGCTGAAGCTTTCTTT. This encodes CASSGAEGAEAFF. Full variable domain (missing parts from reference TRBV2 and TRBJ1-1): EPEVTQTPSHQVTQMGQEVILRCVPISNHLYFYWYRQILGQKVEFLVSFYNNEISEKSEIFDDQFSVERPDGSNFTLKIRSTKLEDSAMYFCASSGAEGAEAFFGQGTRLTVV.